The following is a T cell receptor beta chain sequence with its context. What it binds is unknown. All the people who gave samples were healthy bone marrow donors. PCR employed 60 Vbeta and 13 Jbeta primers. Repertoires were generated with immunoSEQ multiplex PCR, while TCRdb's copy carries only in-frame clones and drops some. The sample lists some 88,000 clones, approximately 63% occurring once. This sample is part of a study of cytomegalovirus exposure and HLA in healthy donors. Study-level findings and limits: Through in vitro validation, a few CMV-associated chains were shown to be specific for CMV antigens.

This clonotype was sampled from a woman in her 30s in good health and CMV-seronegative. The specimen sequenced was PBMCs.

The chain's CDR3 is CASTFSGGPPRERTEAFF. The CDR3 DNA reads as TGTGCCAGCACCTTCTCCGGGGGACCCCCCCGGGAGCGGACTGAAGCTTTCTTT. The V call is TRBV28, the J call TRBJ1-1; D perhaps matches TRBD1 (5 bases). The V and J ends lost 7 bases and 5 bases respectively, with 29 bases between them. Germline CDR1 is MDHEN and CDR2 is SYDVKM. CDR3 length equals 18 residues.